The 32 T cell receptor beta chains below were found in one sample sequenced in a study of T cell responses to AZD1222 COVID-19 vaccine. Clones were read by immunoSEQ multiplex PCR, and TCRdb kept only the in-frame ones, dropping some. The sample records approximately 120,000 clones, roughly nine tenths being singletons. Sequencing used peripheral blood, obtained on day 0 of AZD1222 vaccination. These receptors were obtained from an adult in good health.

This chain links TRBV19 with TRBJ2-3; possibly TRBD1 for D (7 bases). V was clipped by 5 bases and J by 0 bases, with 15 bases between them. The CDR3 covers 16 residues. The V gene's germline CDR1 is LNHDA and CDR2 SQIVND (reference sequence). As DNA, the CDR3 is TGTGCCAGTAGTTCCAACAGGGGACTTAGCACAGATACGCAGTATTTT. Translation: CASSSNRGLSTDTQYF. Complete variable domain (other parts from reference TRBV19 and TRBJ2-3): DGGITQSPKYLFRKEGQNVTLSCEQNLNHDAMYWYRQDPGQGLRLIYYSQIVNDFQKGDIAEGYSVSREKKESFPLTVTSAQKNPTAFYLCASSSNRGLSTDTQYFGPGTRLTVL.

This rearrangement joins TRBV29-1 to TRBJ2-1; weak D call: TRBD1 (5 bases). Trimming stripped 4 bases from V and 5 bases from J, with 9 bases between. The CDR3 has 12 amino acids. Per germline, CDR1 SQVTM and CDR2 ANQGSEA. CDR3 region: CSVVTAHNEQFF. The CDR3 nucleotides read TGCAGCGTTGTGACAGCACACAATGAGCAGTTCTTC.

V and J are TRBV30 and TRBJ2-5; 11 bases fit TRBD2. The CDR3 loop spans 15 amino acids. The V segment lost 5 bases and the J segment 2 bases; nucleotides outside the gene matches: 7. The germline CDR1 and CDR2 sequences are GTSNPN and SVGIG (reference sequence). CDR3 nucleotides: TGTGCCTGGTCACCGGGACTAGCGGTTCAAGAGACCCAGTACTTC. It encodes CAWSPGLAVQETQYF.

V and J are TRBV5-4 and TRBJ2-2; D unclear. CDR3 size: 15 residues. The V gene's germline CDR1 is SGHNT and CDR2 YYREEE (reference sequence). Trimming pared 4 bases from V and 3 bases from J, leaving 13 bases between. The CDR3 sequence: CASSPKAGDTGELFF. DNA of the CDR3: TGTGCCAGCAGCCCAAAGGCAGGAGACACCGGGGAGCTGTTTTTT.

This sequence joins TRBV28 and TRBJ1-2; tentatively, D is TRBD1 (6 bases). The CDR3 consists of 13 residues. V was shortened by 10 bases and J by 3 bases, with 15 bases between the two germline ends. Germline lookup yields CDR1 MDHEN and CDR2 SYDVKM. In DNA form, the CDR3 reads TGTGCCATCCAGGGGTCAGGGGACTATGGCTACACCTTC. It encodes CAIQGSGDYGYTF.

This clone was observed a single time. The V and J genes are TRBV21-1 and TRBJ1-5. TRBV21-1 is tagged as a pseudogene. The CDR3 covers 13 residues. The CDR3: CASSIRPDQPQHF. CDR3 sequence (DNA): TGTGCCAGCAGCATACGACCGGATCAGCCCCAGCATTTT.

The chain recombines TRBV27 with TRBJ2-2, with D uncertain. This CDR3 contains 15 residues. The V gene's germline CDR1 is MNHEY and CDR2 SMNVEV (reference sequence). V lost 3 bases and J lost 6, with 14 bases in between. The CDR3 sequence is CASSFTSQSPGELFF. The CDR3 DNA reads as TGTGCCAGCAGTTTCACCAGCCAGTCGCCCGGGGAGCTGTTTTTT.

This sequence joins TRBV7-2 and TRBJ1-5; tentative D call: TRBD1 (5 bases). Germline V gene data show CDR1 as SGHTA and CDR2 as FQGNSA. The germline V and J ends were trimmed by 3 bases and 11 bases, with 20 bases remaining between them. This CDR3 is 15 amino acids long. The CDR3 DNA reads as TGTGCCAGCAGCTTCGGACAAACGCAGAATGAGGCCCAGCATTTT. It encodes CASSFGQTQNEAQHF. Using reference TRBV7-2 and TRBJ1-5 for the parts outside the CDR3, the full variable domain is GAGVSQSPSNKVTEKGKDVELRCDPISGHTALYWYRQSLGQGLEFLIYFQGNSAPDKSGLPSDRFSAERTGGSVSTLTIQRTQQEDSAVYLCASSFGQTQNEAQHFGDGTRLSIL.

This clone was counted a single time. V and J are TRBV18 and TRBJ2-1; 8 positions match TRBD2. V lost 3 bases and J lost 7; bases outside the gene matches: 11. CDR1 KGHSH and CDR2 LQKENI come from the germline V gene. CDR3 size: 16 residues. The CDR3 coding sequence is TGTGCCAGCTCACCGCTAGCCGGGGGGGAATTTAATGAGCAGTTCTTC. Its protein product is CASSPLAGGEFNEQFF.

The rearrangement links TRBV5-4 to TRBJ1-2, with unresolved D. The V end was cut by 3 bases, the J end by 0 bases, with 9 bases between. This CDR3 has 14 residues. CDR1 is SGHNT and CDR2 is YYREEE in the germline V gene (reference sequence). The CDR3 DNA reads as TGTGCCAGCAGCTCTGCCCGGACTAACTATGGCTACACCTTC. Protein: CASSSARTNYGYTF.

The V gene is TRBV9, the J gene TRBJ1-6; D may be TRBD1 (5 bases). Germline V gene data show CDR1 as SGDLS and CDR2 as YYNGEE. V was cut by 3 bases and J by 6 bases, with 19 bases left in between. The CDR3 runs 17 residues. CDR3 protein: CASSASFTGTINSPLHF. The DNA for the CDR3 is TGTGCCAGCAGCGCCTCATTTACGGGGACTATTAATTCACCCCTCCACTTT.

The chain is built from TRBV30 and TRBJ1-2, with 8 bases identical to TRBD1. The CDR3 covers 13 residues. The germline gives CDR1 GTSNPN, CDR2 SVGIG (reference sequence). Trimming cost V 5 bases and J 8 bases; bases outside gene matches: 10. In DNA, the CDR3 is TGTGCCTGGGTAGGACAGGGAGGAAAAGGCTACACCTTC. Encoded protein: CAWVGQGGKGYTF.

The chain combines TRBV27 with TRBJ2-7, with TRBD2 identical over 9 bases. Trimming cost V 4 bases and J 7 bases; bases outside gene matches: 11. The CDR3 loop spans 15 amino acids. Per the germline V gene, CDR1 is MNHEY and CDR2 is SMNVEV (reference sequence). The CDR3 DNA reads as TGTGCCAGCAGTTCGGAGGCGGGAGGGCCTGGGGAGCAGTACTTC. This encodes CASSSEAGGPGEQYF.

The chain uses TRBV11-2 and TRBJ2-3; a weak D match, TRBD1 (6 bases). Germline assignment: CDR1 SGHAT and CDR2 FQNNGV. CDR3 length: 15 residues. V was cut by 2 bases and J by 2 bases, with 11 bases left in between. CDR3 protein: CASSLTGFTTDTQYF. DNA of the CDR3: TGTGCCAGCAGCTTAACAGGGTTTACCACAGATACGCAGTATTTT.

J is TRBJ1-1 and V is TRBV2, with a weak D call TRBD1 (6 bases). Germline lookup yields CDR1 SNHLY and CDR2 FYNNEI. Trimming left V 8 bases short and J 0 bases short, with 13 bases between. The CDR3 is made up of 14 amino acids. CDR3: CASAAGHLNTEAFF. DNA of the CDR3: TGTGCCAGCGCTGCGGGACACCTGAACACTGAAGCTTTCTTT.

This chain links TRBV7-9 with TRBJ1-1; D perhaps matches TRBD1 (6 bases). V lost 1 base, J lost 11 bases, and 11 bases lay in between. The CDR3 consists of 12 residues. Per germline, CDR1 SEHNR and CDR2 FQNEAQ (reference sequence). This chain's CDR3 is CASSLGGGWAFF. In DNA, the CDR3 is TGTGCCAGCAGCTTAGGAGGGGGTTGGGCTTTCTTT.

The chain combines TRBV20-1 with TRBJ2-5; no clear D. The V end was cut by 6 bases, the J end by 5 bases, with 10 bases between. The CDR3 is 11 amino acids. Germline V CDR1 and CDR2: DFQATT, SNEGSKA (reference sequence). DNA for the CDR3: TGCAGTGCCACCCTCGGGGAGACCCAGTACTTC. As protein: CSATLGETQYF.

This clone turned up a few times. CDR3 residues: CASRAGAGSGNTIYF. The CDR3 nucleotides read TGTGCCAGCAGGGCGGGAGCGGGCTCTGGAAACACCATATATTTT. The chain carries TRBV7-6 and TRBJ1-3; D call uncertain. The V end was cut by 6 bases, the J end by 0 bases, with 12 bases between. Per germline, CDR1 SGHVS and CDR2 FNYEAQ. CDR3 length: 15 residues.

The chain employs TRBV2 and TRBJ2-1; possibly TRBD2 for D (5 bases). Trimming shortened V by 9 bases and J by 2 bases, and 20 bases separated the two germline ends. CDR1 and CDR2 (germline): SNHLY, FYNNEI. This CDR3 contains 16 residues. The CDR3 loop is CARRCLRRRTYNEQFF. The DNA of the CDR3 is TGTGCCAGGCGTTGTCTGCGGCGGAGGACCTACAATGAGCAGTTCTTC.

This sequence joins TRBV6-2 or TRBV6-3 and TRBJ1-5; weak D call: TRBD1 (5 bases). Germline CDR1 is MNHEY and CDR2 is SVGEGT. This CDR3 has 16 amino acids. V was cut by 3 bases and J by 3 bases, with 15 bases left in between. The CDR3 nucleotides read TGTGCCAGCAGTTATCAGGGTCGACGAAACAATCAGCCCCAGCATTTT. This encodes CASSYQGRRNNQPQHF.

The genes are TRBV30 and TRBJ1-5; D remains unclear. With 0 bases removed from V and 1 base from J, the gap between germline ends came to 4 bases. The CDR3 totals 13 residues. CDR1 is GTSNPN, CDR2 SVGIG, per germline (reference sequence). CDR3 region: CAWSVNSNQPQHF. The CDR3 DNA is TGTGCCTGGAGTGTAAACAGCAATCAGCCCCAGCATTTT.

The chain links TRBV3-1 (or the pseudogene TRBV3-2) to TRBJ1-2, with unresolved D. This CDR3 is built from 13 residues. Germline assignment: CDR1 LGHDT and CDR2 YNNKEL (reference sequence). Between the trimmed V and J ends, which lost 3 bases and 7 bases, there was a span of 12 bases. The CDR3 region is CASSHRRVPGYTF. The CDR3 DNA reads as TGTGCCAGCAGCCATAGGAGGGTTCCTGGCTACACCTTC.

The chain employs TRBV19 and TRBJ1-1; D call uncertain. Trimming removed 2 bases at V and 1 base at J, with 8 bases between. The CDR3 extends over 14 amino acids. The germline gives CDR1 LNHDA, CDR2 SQIVND (reference sequence). The CDR3 DNA sequence: TGTGCCAGTAGTATAATAGGGTCGAACACTGAAGCTTTCTTT. Its protein is CASSIIGSNTEAFF.

The J gene is TRBJ2-2, the V gene TRBV7-3, with D uncertain. V was cut by 3 bases and J by 7 bases, with 15 bases left in between. The CDR3 length is 15 residues. The germline V gene has CDR1 SGHTA and CDR2 FQGTGA. CDR3 nucleotide sequence: TGTGCCAGCAGCTTCTCAGGACGGATGGGCGGGGAGCTGTTTTTT. Its protein is CASSFSGRMGGELFF.

The chain is built from TRBV18 and TRBJ1-4; D is undetermined. CDR3 length: 15 amino acids. Between the trimmed V and J ends, which lost 3 bases and 8 bases, there was a span of 16 bases. Looked up from germline, CDR1 is KGHSH and CDR2 is LQKENI. CDR3: CASSPAVGFGEKLFF. The DNA of the CDR3 is TGTGCCAGCTCACCGGCCGTGGGTTTTGGGGAAAAACTGTTTTTT.

The sample holds a few counts of this clone. The chain recombines TRBV28 with TRBJ1-2; 7 positions match TRBD1. Trimming took 6 bases from V and 2 from J; bases not matched to a gene: 3. The CDR3 spans 13 residues. Germline assignment: CDR1 MDHEN and CDR2 SYDVKM. The CDR3 reads CASSPGQNYGYTF. The CDR3 coding sequence is TGTGCCAGCAGCCCGGGACAGAACTATGGCTACACCTTC.

This rearrangement joins TRBV18 to TRBJ2-3, with 7 positions matching TRBD2. Germline V gene sequence: CDR1 KGHSH, CDR2 LQKENI. J lost 0 bases, V lost 0 bases, and 3 bases had no gene match. The CDR3 spans 16 residues. CDR3: CASSPPASGSTDTQYF. As DNA, the CDR3 is TGTGCCAGCTCACCACCTGCTAGCGGCAGCACAGATACGCAGTATTTT.

The CDR3 sequence is CASRPNSEYEQFF. CDR3 in DNA: TGTGCCAGCAGACCAAATAGCGAGTATGAGCAGTTCTTC. The chain uses TRBV7-2 and TRBJ2-1, with a tentative D call TRBD2 (5 bases). CDR3 length equals 13 residues. Per the germline V gene, CDR1 is SGHTA and CDR2 is FQGNSA. V lost 6 bases and J 8 bases, leaving 14 bases between the germline ends.

The genes are TRBV7-9 and TRBJ1-6, with D tentatively TRBD1 (5 bases). Germline V CDR1 and CDR2: SEHNR, FQNEAQ (reference sequence). This CDR3 has 16 amino acids. The germline V and J ends were trimmed by 6 bases and 9 bases, with 21 bases remaining between them. Here the CDR3 reads CASRIEVGGSGSPLHF. Written as DNA, the CDR3 is TGTGCCAGCAGAATAGAGGTGGGGGGGTCCGGTTCACCCCTCCACTTT. The variable domain in full, with the rest retrieved from reference TRBV7-9 and TRBJ1-6, is DTGVSQNPRHKITKRGQNVTFRCDPISEHNRLYWYRQTLGQGPEFLTYFQNEAQLEKSRLLSDRFSAERPKGSFSTLEIQRTEQGDSAMYLCASRIEVGGSGSPLHFGNGTRLTVT.

The chain couples TRBV5-4 to TRBJ2-1; no firm D call. This CDR3 has 11 amino acids. Trimming left V 2 bases short and J 8 bases short, with 5 bases between. The germline V gene encodes CDR1 SGHNT and CDR2 YYREEE (reference sequence). Here the CDR3 DNA reads TGTGCCAGCAGCTTCTCCCATGAGCAGTTCTTC. Translated: CASSFSHEQFF.

V gene TRBV2 combines with J gene TRBJ2-1; D gene unclear. V was clipped by 6 bases and J by 1 base, with 13 bases between them. Germline CDR1 reads SNHLY; CDR2 reads FYNNEI. CDR3 size: 15 residues. For the CDR3, the DNA is TGTGCCAGCAGGGTGTTCCTCGGGTCCTACAATGAGCAGTTCTTC. This sequence encodes CASRVFLGSYNEQFF.

The chain links TRBV7-2 to TRBJ2-7, with D perhaps TRBD2 (5 bases). Germline V gene sequence: CDR1 SGHTA, CDR2 FQGNSA. There are 14 residues in the CDR3. V lost 2 bases and J lost 5, with 13 bases in between. The CDR3 protein is CASSLRLARDEQYF. The CDR3 DNA is TGTGCCAGCAGCTTAAGGCTAGCTAGAGACGAGCAGTACTTC.